Sequencing of this T cell receptor beta chain was carried out in a study of blood T cell repertoires in COVID-19. TCRdb's table, derived via immunoSEQ multiplex PCR, lists solely in-frame clones and lacks some. The sample includes about 300,000 clones, 75% to 90% of them seen just once. Sequencing input: peripheral blood. This sequence originates from a man aged 35 to 55 with acute or convalescent COVID-19.

Here the CDR3 DNA reads TGTGCCAGCAGGCCCAGGGGGCTAGACACTGAAGCTTTCTTT. This sequence encodes CASRPRGLDTEAFF. This chain links TRBV5-4 with TRBJ1-1; 8 bases match TRBD1. This CDR3 is 14 amino acids long. Germline CDR1 reads SGHNT; CDR2 reads YYREEE (reference sequence). The V and J ends lost 5 bases and 3 bases, in that order; junction bases with no gene match: 6.